Listed below are T cell receptor beta chains from one sample, sequenced in a study of OX40 agonist ivuxolimab in advanced cancers. Profiled with immunoSEQ multiplex PCR; TCRdb holds only in-frame clones, not every one. The sample has 69,000 or so clones; about 85% are singletons. The source material was CD4+ or CD8+ T cells sorted from blood, sampled in a trial of the OX40 agonist ivuxolimab. The receptors come from an adult with an advanced solid tumor such as melanoma, head and neck, liver or kidney cancer. CDR3s leave out the opening cysteine and the closing phenylalanine or tryptophan. Clone size appears in some rows only: once, few, many, or a class for an expanded clone.

j_call,clone_size,cdr3_length,v_call,cdr3_aa
TRBJ2-2,NA,13,TRBV6-8,ASTLRRGKTGELF
TRBJ1-2,NA,11,TRBV6-1,ASSARDRHGYT
TRBJ2-7,NA,13,TRBV9,ASSPSVGVGHEQY
TRBJ2-2,NA,10,TRBV7-2,ASSINTGELF
TRBJ2-1,NA,14,TRBV25-1,ASSGSSGGAYNEQF
TRBJ2-7,NA,13,TRBV6-5,ASSYSRAGGYEQY
TRBJ1-2,NA,11,TRBV2,ASSEKQYYGYT
TRBJ2-2,few,14,TRBV7-2,ASSYGLAANTGELF
TRBJ2-1,NA,10,TRBV2,ASSSDSPEQF
TRBJ1-1,NA,11,TRBV27,ASSSGQGTEAF
TRBJ1-5,NA,13,TRBV7-2,ASSLDGTRGGLQH
TRBJ2-3,NA,12,TRBV7-2,ASSLGRGTDTQY
TRBJ1-1,NA,9,TRBV20-1,SARDLFVAF
TRBJ2-2,NA,10,TRBV9,ASSAVHGELF
TRBJ2-7,NA,12,TRBV4-1,ASSRGTDSYEQY
TRBJ2-6,NA,11,TRBV19,ASTGGGANVLT
NA,NA,13,TRBV6-5,ASSYSRLDSYEQY
TRBJ2-7,NA,14,TRBV7-2,ASSLNGPRTSYEQY
TRBJ1-6,few,10,TRBV28,ASRRTNSPLH
NA,NA,13,TRBV28,ASRTVTSGAYEQY
TRBJ1-1,once,12,TRBV7-2,ASSRIGTATEAF
TRBJ2-3,NA,12,TRBV19,ASSLRDFTDTQY
TRBJ1-6,NA,13,TRBV11-2,ASSQEDSYNSPLH
TRBJ1-1,NA,12,TRBV6-5,ASTRKGAITEAF
TRBJ1-1,NA,15,TRBV25-1,ASSKTGTGIGRTEAF
TRBJ2-1,NA,10,TRBV10-3,AIQGGYNEQF
TRBJ1-4,NA,9,TRBV30,VGGLGEKLF
TRBJ1-1,NA,12,TRBV5-5,ASSFSPGDTEAF
TRBJ2-5,NA,13,TRBV19,ASSGTTSGQETQY
TRBJ1-3,NA,13,TRBV9,ASSTGVVSGNTIY
TRBJ2-2,NA,13,TRBV18,ASSPRQGNTGELF
TRBJ2-7,NA,13,TRBV9,ASSVEAGGLNEQY
TRBJ2-1,NA,12,TRBV4-1,ASRRRWRETEQF
TRBJ1-1,NA,15,TRBV7-6,ASSLSLKGARNTEAF
TRBJ1-5,NA,14,TRBV5-1,ASSLGGRFENQPQH
TRBJ2-1,NA,15,TRBV4-1,ASSQPGTESSYNEQF
TRBJ2-1,NA,12,TRBV5-4,ASSGGSSYNEQF
TRBJ2-4,NA,11,TRBV30,AWSGQASGIQY
TRBJ1-2,few,12,TRBV28,ASSLGQLNYGYT
TRBJ2-3,NA,13,TRBV28,ASSPSGGPTDTQY
TRBJ2-4,NA,14,TRBV28,ASSLGGGMRSNIQY
TRBJ2-7,NA,13,TRBV11-3,ASSPPGVLSYEQY
TRBJ2-5,once,13,TRBV7-2,ASTRRWGGKETQY
TRBJ1-2,NA,13,TRBV7-2,ASRTGGVGPLGYT